The 10 T cell receptor beta chains presented below share a single source sample, sequenced in a study of T cell repertoires in cytomegalovirus infection (dated by TCRdb to the late 2010s). Sequencer: Illumina HiSeq 1500. TCRdb reanalyzed the raw reads on its own, using fastp at Q25 for trimming and MiXCR for clone calling, and kept in-frame beta chains. When rows share a CDR3 protein, they turn into one entry using the most common DNA and genes. The sample yields about 230,000 distinct CDR3 sequences; 22% were counted once. Jointly, the top ten make up 18% of the sample. Sequenced input: CD8+ T cells from PBMCs. These receptors were collected from a human donor in good health (CMV status not recorded). Some clones in this sample may be carry-over from other donors' samples.

The rearrangement links TRBV20-1 to TRBJ2-3; 7 nucleotides agree with TRBD1. The CDR3 runs 15 residues. The V gene's germline CDR1 is DFQATT and CDR2 SNEGSKA (reference sequence). The V and J ends lost 0 bases and 4 bases, in that order; junction bases with no gene match: 7. The CDR3, as DNA: TGCAGTGCTAGAGATTGGACAGGCCCGGCAGATACGCAGTATTTT. It is translated as CSARDWTGPADTQYF.

This clonotype occurred a few times. CDR3 sequence reads: CASGPGGYNEQFF. The CDR3 DNA sequence: TGTGCTAGTGGACCAGGGGGCTACAATGAGCAGTTCTTC. This chain links TRBV12-5 with TRBJ2-1; TRBD1 matches at 7 bases. From germline, CDR1 is LGHNT and CDR2 FRNRAP. CDR3 size: 13 residues. With 6 bases clipped from V and 3 bases from J, the junction kept 2 bases outside the gene matches.

In its sample, this clonotype was seen a few times. This chain uses TRBV27 with TRBJ2-7; either TRBD1 or TRBD2 may supply D (5 bases each). The V gene's germline CDR1 is MNHEY and CDR2 SMNVEV (reference sequence). With 8 bases removed from V and 7 bases from J, the gap between germline ends came to 15 bases. This CDR3 contains 12 residues. The CDR3 sequence: CASGGTLSEQYF. DNA of the CDR3: TGTGCCAGCGGTGGGACCTTGAGTGAGCAGTACTTC.

The V gene is TRBV29-1, the J gene TRBJ2-7; TRBD1 is a possible D gene (5 bases). The V and J ends lost 1 base and 6 bases respectively, with 13 bases between them. CDR3 size: 13 residues. Germline V gene lookup returns CDR1 SQVTM and CDR2 ANQGSEA. CDR3 protein: CSVEGGRGAEQYF. The DNA of the CDR3 is TGCAGCGTTGAAGGAGGAAGGGGCGCCGAGCAGTACTTC.

This clonotype was picked up many times. The rearrangement joins TRBV12-3 or TRBV12-4 to TRBJ2-2, with a tentative D call TRBD2 (6 bases). V lost 4 bases, J lost 2 bases, and 8 bases lay in between. The CDR3 is 14 amino acids. The CDR3 sequence is CASSYGGNTGELFF. DNA of the CDR3: TGTGCCAGCAGTTACGGGGGAAACACCGGGGAGCTGTTTTTT.

This clonotype was picked up a small number of times. The J gene is TRBJ1-1, the V gene TRBV25-1; D gene ambiguous. V was trimmed by 6 bases and J by 1 base, leaving 9 bases between them. The germline V gene has CDR1 MGHDK and CDR2 SYGVNS. The CDR3 sequence is 13 residues long. The CDR3 nucleotides are TGTGCCAGCAGCGAGGAACAGAACACTGAAGCTTTCTTT. Its protein product is CASSEEQNTEAFF.

In its sample, this clonotype was seen once. Given a much more abundant clone one base away, this may be a read error. The chain is built from TRBV7-8 and TRBJ2-7; 8 bases are shared with TRBD1. CDR3 length: 14 amino acids. Per germline, CDR1 SGHVS and CDR2 FQNEAQ. CDR3 sequence reads: CASSWAGGPDELYF. CDR3 bases: TGTGCCAGCAGCTGGGCAGGGGGCCCGGACGAGCTGTACTTC.

A few counts support this clonotype. The chain recombines TRBV20-1 with TRBJ2-1, with 12 bases identical to TRBD1. V lost 5 bases, J lost 7 bases, and 9 bases stayed unmatched. CDR1 DFQATT and CDR2 SNEGSKA come from the germline V gene (reference sequence). CDR3 length equals 15 residues. This CDR3 is CSARGSGQGANEQFF. CDR3 bases: TGCAGTGCTCGAGGATCGGGACAGGGGGCAAATGAGCAGTTCTTC.

This clonotype was seen repeatedly, ten times or more. The chain has TRBV28 and TRBJ2-1; D is unclear. The CDR3 extends over 15 amino acids. With 7 bases removed from V and 4 bases from J, the gap between germline ends came to 17 bases. CDR1 and CDR2 from the germline V gene are MDHEN and SYDVKM. The DNA for the CDR3 is TGTGCCAGCACCCGACTGGACGTTGAGTACAATGAGCAGTTCTTC. Residues: CASTRLDVEYNEQFF.

This clonotype was observed at least ten times. The chain couples TRBV11-2 to TRBJ1-1; 8 bases map to TRBD1. J gave up 6 bases and V 5 bases, and 11 bases lay outside the gene matches. Germline CDR1 SGHAT, CDR2 FQNNGV. The CDR3 extends over 15 amino acids. CDR3 residues: CASSQGWGQASEAFF. The CDR3 region has the DNA TGTGCCAGCAGCCAAGGGTGGGGACAGGCTTCTGAAGCTTTCTTT.